A single sample gave rise to the 32 T cell receptor beta chains below, sequenced in a study of T cell repertoires in cytomegalovirus infection. TCRdb re-called the reads with MiXCR, one entry per CDR3 protein. This sample has approximately 500,000 distinct CDR3 sequences, with 26% found just once. Specimen: PBMCs. The receptor set was obtained from a human donor in good health (CMV status not recorded). Some clones in this sample may be carry-over from other donors' samples.

Worth noting for this clonotype: At one end, the junction sequence differs from germline, possibly due to a read error. The rearrangement links TRBV20-1 to TRBJ2-1, with TRBD1 matching 8 bases. The CDR3 spans 12 residues. Germline CDR1 DFQATT, CDR2 SNEGSKA (reference sequence). CDR3 in DNA: TGCAGTGCTACGACCTTACAGGGGGTCTCGGTCTTC. Its translation is CSATTLQGVSVF.

This clonotype was seen repeatedly, ten times or more. The V call is TRBV7-6, the J call TRBJ1-1; tentative D call: TRBD1 (6 bases). Germline V CDR1 and CDR2: SGHVS, FNYEAQ. V lost 0 bases and J 1 base, leaving 15 bases between the germline ends. The CDR3 consists of 17 residues. The chain's CDR3 is CASSLAGGPRTNTEAFF. CDR3 nucleotides: TGTGCCAGCAGCTTAGCGGGGGGCCCGCGAACGAACACTGAAGCTTTCTTT.

This chain joins TRBV12-3 or TRBV12-4 and TRBJ2-3, with a possible D match to TRBD1 (6 bases). The CDR3 consists of 15 residues. V was clipped by 6 bases and J by 4 bases, with 17 bases between them. In DNA form, the CDR3 reads TGTGCCAGCAGCCTCGGGGACACCACCGCAGATACGCAGTATTTT. Its protein is CASSLGDTTADTQYF.

The chain carries TRBV2 and TRBJ2-5, with D maybe TRBD1 (7 bases). This CDR3 comprises 14 residues. V dropped 7 bases and J dropped 4 bases, with 16 bases sitting between them. Germline V gene lookup returns CDR1 SNHLY and CDR2 FYNNEI. CDR3 in DNA: TGTGCCAGCACCCCAGGGGGGAACCGAGAGACCCAGTACTTC. Its translation: CASTPGGNRETQYF.

V and J are TRBV15 and TRBJ2-7; D is ambiguous. Trimming stripped 5 bases from V and 2 bases from J, with 1 base between. The CDR3 is 10 amino acids. CDR1 is LNHNV and CDR2 is YYDKDF in the germline V gene (reference sequence). CDR3 region: CATSAYEQYV. CDR3 nucleotide sequence: TGTGCCACCAGCGCCTACGAGCAGTACGTC.

This clonotype was seen ten or more times. This chain links TRBV11-2 with TRBJ2-7; D is unresolved. V was clipped by 3 bases and J by 2 bases, with 5 bases between them. Germline V gives CDR1 SGHAT, CDR2 FQNNGV. The CDR3 is 12 residues long. CDR3 nucleotides: TGTGCCAGCAGCTTTGGGACCTACGAGCAGTACTTC. It is translated as CASSFGTYEQYF. Together with reference TRBV11-2 and TRBJ2-7, the CDR3 gives the full variable domain: EAGVAQSPRYKIIEKRQSVAFWCNPISGHATLYWYQQILGQGPKLLIQFQNNGVVDDSQLPKDRFSAERLKGVDSTLKIQPAKLEDSAVYLCASSFGTYEQYFGPGTRLTVT.

V gene TRBV4-1 combines with J gene TRBJ2-7; 11 bases are shared with TRBD2. Germline trimming cut 5 bases from V and 2 bases from J; bases unmatched to any gene: 8. Germline V gene lookup returns CDR1 MGHRA and CDR2 YSYEKL. The CDR3 is 16 residues long. Here the CDR3 reads CASSRQLAGVTYEQYF. Written as DNA, the CDR3 is TGCGCCAGCAGCAGACAACTAGCGGGGGTAACCTACGAGCAGTACTTC.

This clonotype was observed a few times. The rearrangement uses TRBV7-2 and TRBJ2-1; 7 bases agree with TRBD2. V dropped 5 bases and J dropped 6; count of bases not matched to a gene: 7. CDR1 and CDR2 from the germline V gene are SGHTA and FQGNSA. The CDR3 loop spans 14 amino acids. In DNA form, the CDR3 reads TGTGCCAGCAGCCGCAGACTAGCAGTCAATGAGCAGTTCTTC. This sequence encodes CASSRRLAVNEQFF.

The chain carries TRBV14 and TRBJ2-5, with a possible D match to TRBD1 (7 bases). V lost 2 bases and J lost 4, with 14 bases in between. Germline V gene sequence: CDR1 SGHDN, CDR2 FVKESK. This CDR3 spans 15 amino acids. The CDR3: CASSQLQGRSETQYF. The CDR3 nucleotides are TGTGCCAGCAGCCAATTACAGGGGAGGTCAGAGACCCAGTACTTC.

This clonotype was recorded at least ten times. The rearrangement joins TRBV10-3 to TRBJ1-2, with D unresolved. V dropped 7 bases and J dropped 2 bases, with 11 bases sitting between them. Germline V gene data show CDR1 as ENHRY and CDR2 as SYGVKD. The length of the CDR3 is 13 residues. The CDR3 region has the DNA TGTGCCATCAATCAAGGGAACAACTATGGCTACACCTTC. Its translation: CAINQGNNYGYTF.

There are a few counts of this clonotype. The V and J genes are TRBV11-2 and TRBJ2-7; TRBD2 agrees at 14 bases. Looked up from germline, CDR1 is SGHAT and CDR2 is FQNNGV. The CDR3 runs 20 residues. V shed 4 bases and J 0 bases; nucleotides not matched to a gene: 14. The CDR3 coding sequence is TGTGCCAGCAGCTCTTGGGGGACTAGCGGGAGTATCGTCGACTCCTACGAGCAGTACTTC. Amino acid sequence: CASSSWGTSGSIVDSYEQYF.

The chain combines TRBV6-6 with TRBJ2-1; D gene unclear. Germline loops: CDR1 MNHNY, CDR2 SVGAGI (reference sequence). The V end was cut by 10 bases, the J end by 10 bases, with 11 bases between. This CDR3 is 10 amino acids long. In nucleotides, the CDR3 is TGTGCCACCTTTGGTGGAGAGCAGTTCTTC. It specifies CATFGGEQFF.

The sample holds a few counts of this clonotype. The genes are TRBV12-3 or TRBV12-4 and TRBJ1-2, with D possibly being TRBD1 (6 bases). The CDR3 is 12 amino acids. V was pared by 6 bases and J by 4 bases, with 9 bases between. For the CDR3, the DNA is TGTGCCAGCAGCCGGGGGGCCTATGGCTACACCTTC. Translating it yields CASSRGAYGYTF.

At least ten counts were recorded for this clonotype. The genes are TRBV7-9 and TRBJ2-1, with 10 positions matching TRBD1. This CDR3 is built from 14 residues. Trimming at V came to 2 bases and at J to 8 bases, leaving 3 bases not matched to a gene. Germline CDR1 SEHNR, CDR2 FQNEAQ (reference sequence). The CDR3 nucleotides are TGTGCCAGCAGCTTATTTGGGACAGGGGATGAGCAGTTCTTC. Its translation is CASSLFGTGDEQFF.

This clonotype was seen a few times. This chain connects TRBV19 to TRBJ1-4; a weak D match, TRBD1 (5 bases). Germline CDR1 and CDR2: LNHDA and SQIVND (reference sequence). This CDR3 region has 14 residues. Trimming left V 6 bases short and J 6 bases short, with 14 bases between. CDR3 amino acids: CASSQGTSDEKLFF. The CDR3, as DNA: TGTGCCAGTAGCCAAGGGACGAGCGATGAAAAACTGTTTTTT.

There are many counts of this clonotype. The chain has TRBV11-2 and TRBJ2-5; 7 nucleotides line up with TRBD2. In germline, CDR1 is SGHAT, CDR2 FQNNGV. The V and J ends lost 1 base and 5 bases, in that order; junction bases with no gene match: 4. The CDR3 is 14 amino acids. CDR3 region: CASSLVGRTETQYF. The DNA for the CDR3 is TGTGCCAGCAGCTTAGTCGGGAGGACGGAGACCCAGTACTTC. The full variable domain, with the rest looked up from reference TRBV11-2 and TRBJ2-5, is EAGVAQSPRYKIIEKRQSVAFWCNPISGHATLYWYQQILGQGPKLLIQFQNNGVVDDSQLPKDRFSAERLKGVDSTLKIQPAKLEDSAVYLCASSLVGRTETQYFGPGTRLLVL.

The V and J genes are TRBV5-1 and TRBJ1-5; a possible D gene is TRBD1 (6 bases). V was cut by 0 bases and J by 6 bases, with 16 bases left in between. Germline CDR1 is SGHRS and CDR2 is YFSETQ. The CDR3 contains 16 residues. This chain's CDR3 is CASSLGQVGHGQPQHF. As DNA, the CDR3 is TGCGCCAGCAGCTTGGGACAGGTGGGTCACGGTCAGCCCCAGCATTTT.

The J gene is TRBJ1-2, the V gene TRBV12-3 or TRBV12-4; 9 nucleotides align to TRBD1. The trim removed 5 bases at V and 1 base at J, leaving 8 bases unmatched. This CDR3 region has 16 residues. CDR3 coding DNA: TGTGCCAGCAGTCCCACAGGGGGCGTTGGTAACTATGGCTACACCTTC. The encoded protein is CASSPTGGVGNYGYTF.

This clonotype has at least ten counts. The gene calls are TRBV7-9 and TRBJ2-3; maybe TRBD2 (5 bases). This CDR3 region has 16 residues. CDR1 is SEHNR, CDR2 FQNEAQ, per germline (reference sequence). The germline V and J ends were trimmed by 3 bases and 5 bases, with 18 bases remaining between them. The CDR3 region is CASSFRGEGLGDTQYF. CDR3 nucleotide sequence: TGTGCCAGCAGCTTCCGGGGTGAGGGTTTAGGAGATACGCAGTATTTT.

This chain joins TRBV7-6 and TRBJ2-1; the D gene is possibly TRBD1 (5 bases). The CDR3 spans 14 residues. The germline CDR1 and CDR2 sequences are SGHVS and FNYEAQ. V lost 3 bases to trimming and J lost 3 bases, with 9 bases between them. CDR3 region: CASSLNRNYNEQFF. The CDR3 DNA reads TGTGCCAGCAGCTTGAACAGGAACTACAATGAGCAGTTCTTC. Full variable domain (missing parts from reference TRBV7-6 and TRBJ2-1): GAGVSQSPRYKVTKRGQDVALRCDPISGHVSLYWYRQALGQGPEFLTYFNYEAQQDKSGLPNDRFSAERPEGSISTLTIQRTEQRDSAMYRCASSLNRNYNEQFFGPGTRLTVL.

This clonotype has just a few counts. The genes are TRBV18 and TRBJ1-5, with D perhaps matching TRBD1 (6 bases). The V end was cut by 3 bases, the J end by 7 bases, with 16 bases between. CDR1 and CDR2 from the germline V gene are KGHSH and LQKENI. The CDR3 spans 15 residues. The CDR3 DNA reads as TGTGCCAGCTCACCGGGCCAGGGGATGGAGCAGCCCCAGCATTTT. Translated: CASSPGQGMEQPQHF.

This chain uses TRBV15 with TRBJ1-3, with D possibly being TRBD1 (6 bases). The CDR3 has 15 residues. Germline V gene lookup returns CDR1 LNHNV and CDR2 YYDKDF (reference sequence). Trimming left V 9 bases short and J 0 bases short, with 15 bases between. CDR3 nucleotides: TGTGCCACTCGGGCAGGGGCCAACTCTGGAAACACCATATATTTT. Residues: CATRAGANSGNTIYF.

This chain joins TRBV6-6 and TRBJ2-7; D is unclear. This CDR3 comprises 14 residues. With 6 bases removed from V and 0 bases from J, the gap between germline ends came to 12 bases. Germline loops: CDR1 MNHNY, CDR2 SVGAGI (reference sequence). CDR3 sequence: CASSLDGSSYEQYV. DNA of the CDR3: TGTGCCAGCAGCCTCGACGGAAGCTCCTACGAGCAGTACGTC.

The table lists this clonotype with many counts. This rearrangement joins TRBV6-6 to TRBJ2-7; D is possibly TRBD2 (6 bases). From germline, CDR1 is MNHNY and CDR2 SVGAGI (reference sequence). CDR3 size: 14 residues. Between the trimmed V and J ends, which lost 2 bases and 0 bases, there was a span of 8 bases. The CDR3 DNA follows: TGTGCCAGCAGTTACGGCGGGGCCTCCTACGAGCAGTACGTC. This translates into CASSYGGASYEQYV.

This clonotype was counted only a few times. The V gene is TRBV12-3 or TRBV12-4, the J gene TRBJ2-1, with a possible D match to TRBD1 (6 bases). Trimming stripped 6 bases from V and 8 bases from J, with 14 bases between. The CDR3 length is 13 residues. The CDR3 loop reads CASRVQGTHEQFF. The DNA for the CDR3 is TGTGCCAGCAGGGTACAGGGTACGCATGAGCAGTTCTTC.

This clonotype was seen a handful of times. The chain uses TRBV27 and TRBJ2-1; the match to TRBD2 covers 13 bases. This CDR3 has 16 amino acids. V trimming: 4 bases; J trimming: 5 bases; junction bases outside the gene matches: 5. Germline loops: CDR1 MNHEY, CDR2 SMNVEV (reference sequence). The CDR3 region has the DNA TGTGCCAGCAGTTCCCCGGGACTAGCGGGGCACAATGAGCAGTTCTTC. Residues: CASSSPGLAGHNEQFF.

Ten or more counts support this clonotype. This chain uses TRBV7-2 with TRBJ2-3; the D gene is possibly TRBD2 (5 bases). CDR1 and CDR2 from the germline V gene are SGHTA and FQGNSA. The germline V and J ends were trimmed by 8 bases and 0 bases, with 15 bases remaining between them. The CDR3 is 15 amino acids. The CDR3 spells CASSRGYLSTDTQYF. CDR3 sequence (DNA): TGTGCCAGCTCACGGGGTTACCTTAGCACAGATACGCAGTATTTT.

This clonotype occurred a few times. The chain combines TRBV12-3 or TRBV12-4 with TRBJ1-4, with 7 bases aligning to TRBD1. This CDR3 has 16 residues. Trimming removed 3 bases from V and 7 bases from J; junction bases left unmatched: 11. CDR3 region: CASSFPSPGQPEKLFF. Here the CDR3 DNA reads TGTGCCAGCAGTTTTCCCTCCCCGGGACAGCCTGAAAAACTGTTTTTT.

The V gene is TRBV6-1, the J gene TRBJ2-4; a possible D gene is TRBD1 (6 bases). Per germline, CDR1 MNHNS and CDR2 SASEGT. The CDR3 covers 17 residues. V lost 0 bases and J 1 base, leaving 13 bases between the germline ends. The CDR3 nucleotides read TGTGCCAGCAGTGAAGCGCCGGGACAATGGGCCAAAAACATTCAGTACTTC. Protein product: CASSEAPGQWAKNIQYF.

The CDR3 sequence is CSAWWNEQFF. The CDR3 DNA follows: TGCAGTGCCTGGTGGAATGAGCAGTTCTTC. The chain uses TRBV20-1 and TRBJ2-1; no reliable D call. CDR1 and CDR2 (germline): DFQATT, SNEGSKA (reference sequence). V was pared by 6 bases and J by 7 bases, with 7 bases between. CDR3 length: 10 amino acids.

The sample holds a few counts of this clonotype. The chain combines TRBV10-3 with TRBJ2-1; 7 bases map to TRBD2. J was trimmed by 6 bases and V by 0 bases; bases with no gene match: 8. The CDR3 totals 16 residues. CDR1 is ENHRY, CDR2 SYGVKD, per germline. The CDR3 loop is CAISESGIAGSNEQFF. DNA for the CDR3: TGTGCCATCAGTGAGTCGGGAATAGCGGGTTCCAATGAGCAGTTCTTC.

This chain joins TRBV5-1 and TRBJ1-4; a weak D match, TRBD1 (5 bases). Germline loops: CDR1 SGHRS, CDR2 YFSETQ. The CDR3 sequence is 13 residues long. Trimming shortened V by 6 bases and J by 8 bases, and 14 bases separated the two germline ends. The CDR3 nucleotides read TGCGCCAGCACCAGCGACAGAACCGAAAAACTGTTTTTT. It codes for CASTSDRTEKLFF.